This TCR beta chain was sequenced in a study of cytomegalovirus exposure and HLA in healthy donors. On the study more broadly: Among around 170 million T cells, an earlier analysis found about 110 million unique TCR beta sequences. Study observations and caveats: Common viral pathogens (according to a later analysis) appeared linked to several of the most significant clusters. TCR beta V- and J-gene trimming, according to a later analysis, was linked to a missense DCLRE1C variant. A previous analysis found most TCR beta V segments productive roughly 90% or roughly 30% of the time.

With 60 Vbeta and 13 Jbeta primers, the PCR was carried out. Assay: immunoSEQ multiplex PCR; the TCRdb copy retains only in-frame clones and omits some. The table includes about 43,000 clones, about half detected once. The V segment lost 7 bases and the J segment 4 bases; nucleotides outside the gene matches: 7. Germline CDR1 reads SQVTM; CDR2 reads ANQGSEA. This CDR3 spans 14 amino acids. As concerns this clone: Its matching antigen is unknown.

Sequenced sample: PBMCs. The TCR sequence derives from a man in his sixties in good health and CMV-seronegative. This chain links TRBV29-1 with TRBJ1-3, with TRBD1 matching over 10 bases. This CDR3 is CSAAGTGVGNTIYF. CDR3 DNA: TGCAGCGCCGCCGGGACAGGGGTCGGAAACACCATATATTTT.